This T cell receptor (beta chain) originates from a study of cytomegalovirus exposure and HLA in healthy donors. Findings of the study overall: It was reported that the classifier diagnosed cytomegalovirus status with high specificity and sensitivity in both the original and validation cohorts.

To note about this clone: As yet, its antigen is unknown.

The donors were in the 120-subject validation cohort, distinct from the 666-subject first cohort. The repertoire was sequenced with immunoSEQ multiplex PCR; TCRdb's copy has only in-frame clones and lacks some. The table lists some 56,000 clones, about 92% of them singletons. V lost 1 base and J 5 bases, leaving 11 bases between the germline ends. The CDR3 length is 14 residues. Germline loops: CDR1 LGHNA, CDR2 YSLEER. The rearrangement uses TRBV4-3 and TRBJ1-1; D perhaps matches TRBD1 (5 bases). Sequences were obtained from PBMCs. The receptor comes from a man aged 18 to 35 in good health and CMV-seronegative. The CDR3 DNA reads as TGCGCCAGCAGCCAAGCTACAGGACGGACTGAAGCTTTCTTT. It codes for CASSQATGRTEAFF.